These 5 T cell receptor beta chains share one sample of origin, sequenced in a study of regulatory T cells in long-lasting Graves disease. The time point denotes: newly diagnosed GD, antithyroid drugs for less than 3 months. PBMC RNA served as the TCR library source. Building the TCR beta libraries relied on iRepertoire HTBI primers, and CDR3 regions underwent Arm-PCR. Each CDR3 protein gets one entry after TCRdb re-called the multiplex PCR reads with MiXCR. The sample contains about 220,000 distinct CDR3 sequences, roughly 19% of which appear only once. These records were also assigned to another study, of T cells in Graves' hyperthyroidism and ophthalmopathy.

The source was peripheral blood mononuclear cells (PBMCs), collected at new diagnosis, from a patient treated with antithyroid drugs. The receptors originated from a woman in her thirties with Graves disease.

This clonotype was counted ten times or more. This chain connects TRBV6-5 to TRBJ1-1; D not resolved. Germline V gene lookup returns CDR1 MNHEY and CDR2 SVGAGI. The CDR3 runs to 16 residues. The V end lost 0 bases, the J end lost 0 bases, and 11 bases lay between the germline ends. The CDR3 DNA sequence: TGTGCCAGCAGTTACTCGTCATTAGACATGAACACTGAAGCTTTCTTT. It specifies CASSYSSLDMNTEAFF.

This clonotype was seen ten or more times. The chain carries TRBV5-4 and TRBJ1-4, with no clear D. V lost 2 bases and J 1 base, leaving 9 bases between the germline ends. CDR1 SGHNT and CDR2 YYREEE come from the germline V gene (reference sequence). The CDR3 loop spans 15 amino acids. The CDR3 is CASSLVGGTNEKLFF. The CDR3 DNA sequence: TGTGCCAGCAGCTTAGTGGGCGGAACTAATGAAAAACTGTTTTTT. Filled out from reference TRBV5-4 and TRBJ1-4, the complete variable domain reads ETGVTQSPTHLIKTRGQQVTLRCSSQSGHNTVSWYQQALGQGPQFIFQYYREEENGRGNFPPRFSGLQFPNYSSELNVNALELDDSALYLCASSLVGGTNEKLFFGSGTQLSVL.

In the case of this clonotype: A read error is possible here, since a much larger clone lies one base away. The J gene is TRBJ2-1, the V gene TRBV28; 9 positions agree with TRBD2. The CDR3 is 15 residues long. Germline V gene data show CDR1 as MDHEN and CDR2 as SYDVKM. CDR3 residues: CASRELAGEGNEQSF. In DNA form, the CDR3 reads TGTGCCAGCAGGGAATTAGCGGGAGAGGGGAACGAGCAGTCCTTC.

This clonotype occurred once. The gene calls are TRBV19 and TRBJ1-1; D is uncertain. Germline CDR1 is LNHDA and CDR2 is SQIVND (reference sequence). V dropped 4 bases and J dropped 5 bases, with 11 bases sitting between them. The CDR3 consists of 13 residues. The CDR3 spells CASSTNSRTEAFF. In DNA form, the CDR3 reads TGTGCCAGTAGTACCAACTCCCGGACTGAAGCTTTCTTT.

This clonotype was picked up many times. The chain uses TRBV11-2 and TRBJ2-5; 13 nucleotides agree with TRBD2. Losses at the gene ends were 1 base for V and 5 bases for J; bases not matched to a gene: 10. CDR3 length: 18 amino acids. Germline CDR1 reads SGHAT; CDR2 reads FQNNGV. The DNA for the CDR3 is TGTGCCAGCAGCTTAGGTCTCACTAGCGGGAGGGCCGGGGAGACCCAGTACTTC. Its protein product is CASSLGLTSGRAGETQYF.